This is a list of T cell receptor beta chains from one sample in a study of blood T cell repertoires in COVID-19. Profiling relied on immunoSEQ multiplex PCR, and the TCRdb table lists in-frame clones only, not all of them. The sample yields roughly 100,000 clones, 90% to 95% seen once. Sequenced input: peripheral blood. The source is a human donor in a cohort sampled during active COVID-19. CDR3s include the opening cysteine and the closing phenylalanine or tryptophan. A D gene is named only where the DNA matches it firmly. Clone size, where shown, is once, few, many, or a class for clones that have expanded.

CDR3,DNA,size,D,V,J
CASSLSGGSSYNEQFF,TGTGCCAGCAGTTTATCGGGCGGGAGCTCCTACAATGAGCAGTTCTTC,once,TRBD2,TRBV27,TRBJ2-1
CASSSGLAFYEQYF,TGTGCCAGCAGTTCCGGACTAGCCTTCTACGAGCAGTACTTC,NA,TRBD2,TRBV6-2/TRBV6-3,TRBJ2-7
CASLKGQGRDEQFF,TGTGCCAGCCTAAAAGGACAGGGAAGGGATGAGCAGTTCTTC,NA,TRBD1,TRBV18,TRBJ2-1
CASSLRVPEAFF,TGTGCCAGCAGTTTACGGGTCCCTGAAGCTTTCTTT,NA,NA,TRBV12-3/TRBV12-4,TRBJ1-1
CASSPLTGSYEQYF,TGCGCCAGCAGCCCCCTGACAGGGTCCTACGAGCAGTACTTC,NA,TRBD1,TRBV4-1,TRBJ2-7
CASSEGTSTDTQYF,TGTGCCAGCAGTGAGGGGACTAGCACAGATACGCAGTATTTT,NA,NA,TRBV6-4,TRBJ2-3
CASSIEGGRGEGGYTF,TGTGCCAGTAGTATAGAAGGAGGCAGGGGAGAAGGTGGCTACACCTTC,NA,NA,TRBV19,TRBJ1-2
CASSRDRVGNNQPQHF,TGTGCCAGCAGTCGGGACAGGGTGGGAAACAATCAGCCCCAGCATTTT,NA,TRBD1,TRBV7-8,TRBJ1-5
CASSSFLQETQYF,TGTGCCAGCAGCTCTTTCCTACAAGAGACCCAGTACTTC,NA,NA,TRBV11-2,TRBJ2-5
CATQGADTQYF,TGTGCCACGCAGGGGGCGGATACGCAGTATTTT,NA,TRBD1,TRBV28,TRBJ2-3
CASSPTGGGEQYF,TGTGCCAGCAGCCCCACAGGGGGGGGTGAGCAGTACTTC,NA,NA,TRBV7-3,TRBJ2-7
CASSLIGTGATIEQFF,TGTGCCAGCAGCTTAATCGGGACAGGGGCGACTATTGAGCAGTTCTTC,NA,TRBD1,TRBV7-2,TRBJ2-1
CASSSRTGRLEAFF,TGTGCCAGCAGCTCTCGGACAGGACGTCTTGAAGCTTTCTTT,few,TRBD1,TRBV5-4,TRBJ1-1
CASSDLAGGDTQYF,TGTGCCAGCAGTGACCTAGCGGGGGGGGATACGCAGTATTTT,NA,TRBD2,TRBV6-4,TRBJ2-3
CASSQGAGSANEKLFF,TGTGCCAGCAGCCAAGGAGCCGGGAGCGCTAATGAAAAACTGTTTTTT,NA,NA,TRBV14,TRBJ1-4
CASSSPRLATFYNEQFF,TGTGCCAGCAGTTCTCCCCGACTAGCGACTTTTTACAATGAGCAGTTCTTC,NA,TRBD2,TRBV6-2/TRBV6-3,TRBJ2-1
CAWSDGQGVPYEQYF,TGTGCCTGGAGTGATGGACAGGGGGTTCCCTACGAGCAGTACTTC,NA,TRBD1,TRBV30,TRBJ2-7
CASTEGPALSGNTIYF,TGTGCCAGCACTGAGGGCCCAGCTCTCTCTGGAAACACCATATATTTT,NA,NA,TRBV2,TRBJ1-3
CASSVWDRGVDPNYGYTF,TGTGCCAGCAGCGTCTGGGACAGGGGAGTAGATCCTAACTATGGCTACACCTTC,NA,TRBD1,TRBV9,TRBJ1-2
CASSPPTGTAQETQYF,TGCGCCAGCAGCCCGCCAACCGGGACAGCCCAAGAGACCCAGTACTTC,NA,TRBD1,TRBV5-1,TRBJ2-5
CAWRLRAERSNSPLHF,TGTGCCTGGAGATTGAGGGCCGAGAGATCTAATTCACCCCTCCACTTT,NA,NA,TRBV30,TRBJ1-6
CASSLSPPGQIYEQYF,TGTGCCAGCAGCTTATCCCCCCCGGGACAGATCTACGAGCAGTACTTC,NA,TRBD1,TRBV7-8,TRBJ2-7
CASSHTPGGRVEQFF,TGTGCCAGCAGCCACACCCCTGGCGGGAGGGTTGAGCAGTTCTTC,once,TRBD2,TRBV11-3,TRBJ2-1
CASSLQGAGTEAFF,TGTGCCAGCAGTCTCCAGGGGGCGGGCACTGAAGCTTTCTTT,NA,TRBD1,TRBV27,TRBJ1-1
CASSLSHGDEQFF,TGTGCCAGCAGTTTATCCCACGGGGATGAGCAGTTCTTC,NA,NA,TRBV27,TRBJ2-1
CASSVITGSTEAFF,TGTGCCAGCAGCGTAATCACAGGGTCGACTGAAGCTTTCTTT,NA,NA,TRBV5-4,TRBJ1-1
CASTSGGTEAFF,TGTGCCAGTACGAGCGGGGGCACTGAAGCTTTCTTT,NA,NA,TRBV19,TRBJ1-1
CASSLRTDGSGELFF,TGTGCCAGCAGCTTGAGGACAGACGGTTCCGGGGAGCTGTTTTTT,NA,NA,TRBV7-9,TRBJ2-2
CASSLRGGNEQFF,TGTGCCAGCAGCTTACGGGGGGGCAATGAGCAGTTCTTC,few,TRBD2,TRBV13,TRBJ2-1
CASIRDRGPYGYTF,TGTGCCAGCATCCGGGACAGGGGCCCCTATGGCTACACCTTC,NA,TRBD1,TRBV2,TRBJ1-2
CASSYRQGITFF,TGTGCCAGCAGTTATCGACAGGGTATTACTTTCTTT,NA,TRBD1,TRBV6-2/TRBV6-3,TRBJ1-1
CASAKQGTGETQYF,TGTGCCAGCGCCAAACAGGGGACGGGGGAGACCCAGTACTTC,NA,TRBD1,TRBV18,TRBJ2-5
CASSYAQGLLNTGELFF,TGTGCCAGCAGCTACGCTCAGGGTCTCCTTAACACCGGGGAGCTGTTTTTT,NA,NA,TRBV7-8,TRBJ2-2
CASSFDRDGANVLTF,TGTGCCAGCAGCTTCGACAGGGATGGGGCCAACGTCCTGACTTTC,NA,TRBD1,TRBV5-4,TRBJ2-6
CASSATRGTYEQYF,TGTGCCAGTAGTGCTACTCGTGGTACCTACGAGCAGTACTTC,once,NA,TRBV19,TRBJ2-7
CASSQRYSGGAGYEQYF,TGCGCCAGCAGCCAACGGTATAGCGGGGGGGCCGGGTACGAGCAGTACTTC,once,TRBD2,TRBV4-3,TRBJ2-7
CASSPGLAGLSGELFF,TGTGCCAGCTCGCCGGGACTAGCGGGACTTTCCGGGGAGCTGTTTTTT,NA,TRBD2,TRBV18,TRBJ2-2
CASSMQGNEQFF,TGTGCCAGTAGTATGCAGGGGAATGAGCAGTTCTTC,NA,NA,TRBV19,TRBJ2-1
CASSLDPTVDTYGYTF,TGTGCCAGCAGCTTAGATCCGACAGTAGATACCTATGGCTACACCTTC,once,NA,TRBV11-2,TRBJ1-2
CASSKTGTYEQYF,TGTGCCAGCAGTAAGACAGGGACCTACGAGCAGTACTTC,NA,TRBD1,TRBV12-3/TRBV12-4,TRBJ2-7
CASSPLPSGGSYEQYF,TGTGCCAGCTCACCATTGCCTAGCGGGGGTTCCTACGAGCAGTACTTC,NA,TRBD2,TRBV18,TRBJ2-7
CAWDTGGSDTIYF,TGTGCCTGGGATACAGGGGGATCGGACACCATATATTTT,NA,TRBD1,TRBV30,TRBJ1-3
CASSVRDRGLAGTETQYF,TGTGCCAGCAGTGTCCGGGACAGGGGGCTAGCGGGAACAGAGACCCAGTACTTC,NA,TRBD1,TRBV6-1,TRBJ2-5
CASIKRGGALANTQYF,TGTGCCAGCATTAAACGGGGGGGGGCCTTAGCGAATACGCAGTATTTT,NA,TRBD2,TRBV27,TRBJ2-3
CASGPSVGGPLNF,TGTGCCAGCGGGCCCTCAGTGGGAGGCCCCTTGAACTTC,NA,NA,TRBV5-4,TRBJ2-7
CASSMGDRGLYQPQHF,TGTGCCAGTAGTATGGGGGACAGGGGGTTATATCAGCCCCAGCATTTT,NA,TRBD1,TRBV19,TRBJ1-5
CASSGGPGGELFF,TGTGCCAGCTCGGGGGGGCCCGGCGGGGAGCTGTTTTTT,NA,TRBD2,TRBV13,TRBJ2-2
CASKIVREVSSEQYF,TGTGCCAGCAAGATCGTGCGGGAGGTATCTTCCGAGCAGTACTTC,NA,TRBD2,TRBV27,TRBJ2-7
CASSFTSGAGDTQYF,TGTGCCAGCAGCTTTACTAGCGGGGCGGGAGATACGCAGTATTTT,once,TRBD2,TRBV7-9,TRBJ2-3
CASSVGGSGRADTQYF,TGTGCCAGCAGCGTAGGTGGTAGCGGGAGGGCAGATACGCAGTATTTT,NA,TRBD2,TRBV9,TRBJ2-3
CASSQDVRQGFISPLHF,TGTGCCAGCAGCCAAGATGTGAGACAGGGTTTTATTTCACCCCTCCACTTT,NA,TRBD1,TRBV4-2,TRBJ1-6
CACDRGRIYEQYF,TGTGCCTGCGACAGGGGGCGAATCTACGAGCAGTACTTC,NA,TRBD1,TRBV6-5,TRBJ2-7
CASSSRNRVAHEQYF,TGTGCCAGCAGCTCCCGAAACAGGGTCGCCCACGAGCAGTACTTC,once,NA,TRBV13,TRBJ2-7
CASSFRQEPSYEQYF,TGTGCCAGCAGCTTTAGACAGGAACCCTCCTACGAGCAGTACTTC,NA,NA,TRBV5-6,TRBJ2-7